These 5 T cell receptor beta chains share one sample of origin, sequenced in a study of shared clonotypes between healthy human individuals. Here immunoSEQ multiplex PCR was the method, and the copy in TCRdb shows in-frame clones only, minus some. In the table there are about 1,900,000 clones, about 95% of which are singletons. Naivety among CD8 cells was defined by CD45RO negativity and positive CCR7 selection, thereby excluding terminally differentiated effector memory CD45RA+ cells. Input material: naive CD8+ T cells sorted from blood. The origin of the receptors is a young man in good health.

The genes are TRBV28 and TRBJ1-2; D gene unclear. The CDR3 runs 13 residues. Germline V lookup: CDR1 MDHEN, CDR2 SYDVKM. The V gene lost 7 bases and the J gene lost 1 base, with 10 bases spanning the gap. The DNA for the CDR3 is TGTGCCAGCACCCCTGTCCTTAACTATGGCTACACCTTC. Encoded protein: CASTPVLNYGYTF.

The rearrangement joins TRBV9 to TRBJ1-4; D may be TRBD1 (6 bases). V dropped 3 bases and J dropped 0 bases, with 27 bases sitting between them. In germline, CDR1 is SGDLS, CDR2 YYNGEE. This CDR3 has 21 residues. For the CDR3, the DNA is TGTGCCAGCAGCGCGGAGGGGAATGTGGCGGGACACCCTTCAACTAATGAAAAACTGTTTTTT. As protein: CASSAEGNVAGHPSTNEKLFF.

This chain joins TRBV5-1 and TRBJ2-7; 7 nucleotides line up with TRBD1. Germline loops: CDR1 SGHRS, CDR2 YFSETQ. Germline trimming cut 3 bases from V and 3 bases from J; bases unmatched to any gene: 9. This CDR3 region has 15 residues. The CDR3 sequence: CASSYTGTEDYEQYF. The CDR3 bases are TGCGCCAGCAGCTATACCGGGACAGAGGACTACGAGCAGTACTTC.

The chain is built from TRBV13 and TRBJ1-1, with 11 positions matching TRBD1. The germline V gene encodes CDR1 PRHDT and CDR2 FYEKMQ (reference sequence). CDR3 length: 15 residues. J gave up 0 bases and V 5 bases, and 2 bases lay outside the gene matches. The CDR3 sequence is CASSPGQGVNTEAFF. In DNA, the CDR3 is TGTGCCAGCAGCCCGGGACAGGGGGTGAACACTGAAGCTTTCTTT.

In regard to this clone: Distinct nucleotide sequences in the sample also encode this CDR3. The V and J genes are TRBV7-2 and TRBJ2-7; unclear D gene. The CDR3 spans 13 residues. The germline V gene has CDR1 SGHTA and CDR2 FQGNSA. Trimming took 0 bases from V and 6 from J, leaving 9 bases between them. CDR3 coding DNA: TGTGCCAGCAGCTTAGCAGGGTCGGGCGAGCAGTACTTC. As protein: CASSLAGSGEQYF.